The entry below gives a single T cell receptor beta chain sequence along with its context. As yet, its antigen is unknown. A much larger clonotype is one base distant, so this may be a read error. The data stem from a study of tumor-infiltrating lymphocytes in primary liver carcinoma. As for the study in general: In every tissue type, samples returned a similar yield of roughly 3.65 to 8 million productive TCRbeta reads. The study, taken as a whole, reports: A significantly higher top-250-clone fraction was found in tumors than in blood (p = 0.039).

Joint extraction of RNA and DNA used 20-30 mg of bulk tissue that was unsorted. Germline V gives CDR1 MDHEN, CDR2 SYDVKM. Trimming took 7 bases from V and 0 from J, leaving 19 bases between them. The CDR3 consists of 17 residues. The investigators made TCR beta cDNA from approximately 0.5 ug total RNA, using a constant-region primer. Nested multiplex PCR, run for three rounds with slightly modified ARM-PCR, yielded TCR beta libraries. The opening two PCR rounds, around 10 cycles each, paired TRBV1-TRBV30 forward primers with a C-beta reverse primer. TCRdb ran MiXCR on the multiplex PCR reads and lists one entry per CDR3 protein. This sample has 50,000 to 70,000 distinct CDR3 sequences; less than 75% occur once, and the top ten carry roughly 60%.

The chain is built from TRBV28 and TRBJ2-4, with TRBD2 as a possible D gene (6 bases). The sequence came from a middle-aged man with primary liver carcinoma and hepatitis B virus infection. Source material: liver tumor tissue from sampling region 2. The subset is: tumor region T2, inferior pole. CDR3: CASTPDRSGLAKNIQYF. The CDR3 bases are TGTGCCAGCACCCCAGACCGGAGCGGGCTAGCCAAAAACATTCAGTACTTC. Supplemented by reference TRBV28 and TRBJ2-4, the full variable domain reads DVKVTQSSRYLVKRTGEKVFLECVQDMDHENMFWYRQDPGLGLRLIYFSYDVKMKEKGDIPEGYSVSREKKERFSLILESASTNQTSMYLCASTPDRSGLAKNIQYFGAGTRLSVL.